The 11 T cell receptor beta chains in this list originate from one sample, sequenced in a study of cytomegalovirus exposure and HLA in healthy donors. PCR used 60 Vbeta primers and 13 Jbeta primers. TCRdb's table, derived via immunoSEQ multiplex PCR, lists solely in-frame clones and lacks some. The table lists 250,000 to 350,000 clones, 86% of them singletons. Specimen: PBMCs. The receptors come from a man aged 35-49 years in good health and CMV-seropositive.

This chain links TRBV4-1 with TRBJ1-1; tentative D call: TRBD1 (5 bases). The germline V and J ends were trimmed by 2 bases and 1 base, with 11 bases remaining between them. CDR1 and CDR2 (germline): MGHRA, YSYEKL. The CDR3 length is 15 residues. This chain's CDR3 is CASSQTGTPNTEAFF. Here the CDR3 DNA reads TGCGCCAGCAGCCAAACAGGCACGCCGAACACTGAAGCTTTCTTT.

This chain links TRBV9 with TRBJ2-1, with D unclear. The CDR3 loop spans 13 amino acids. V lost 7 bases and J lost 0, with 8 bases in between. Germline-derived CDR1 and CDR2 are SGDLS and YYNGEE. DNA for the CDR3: TGTGCCAGCTCGAGGAGCTCCTACAATGAGCAGTTCTTC. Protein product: CASSRSSYNEQFF.

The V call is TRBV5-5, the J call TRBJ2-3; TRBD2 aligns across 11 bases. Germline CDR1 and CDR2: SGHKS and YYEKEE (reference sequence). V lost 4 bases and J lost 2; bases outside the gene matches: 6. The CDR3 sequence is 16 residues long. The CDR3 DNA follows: TGTGCCAGCAGCCTCGGGACTAGCGGCCCCACAGATACGCAGTATTTT. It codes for CASSLGTSGPTDTQYF. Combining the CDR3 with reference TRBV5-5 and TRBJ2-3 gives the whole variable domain DAGVTQSPTHLIKTRGQQVTLRCSPISGHKSVSWYQQVLGQGPQFIFQYYEKEERGRGNFPDRFSARQFPNYSSELNVNALLLGDSALYLCASSLGTSGPTDTQYFGPGTRLTVL.

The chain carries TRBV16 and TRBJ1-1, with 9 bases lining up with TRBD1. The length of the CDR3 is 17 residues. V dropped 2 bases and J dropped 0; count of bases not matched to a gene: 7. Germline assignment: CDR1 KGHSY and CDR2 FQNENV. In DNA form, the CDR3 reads TGTGCCAGCAGCCAAGGTAAGGGACAGGGATTGAACACTGAAGCTTTCTTT. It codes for CASSQGKGQGLNTEAFF.

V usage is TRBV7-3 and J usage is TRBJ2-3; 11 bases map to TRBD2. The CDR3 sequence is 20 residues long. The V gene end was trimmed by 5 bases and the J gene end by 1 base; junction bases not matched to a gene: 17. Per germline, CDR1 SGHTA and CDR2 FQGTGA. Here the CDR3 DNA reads TGTGCCAGCAGCCCCGCCCCGAGGCTAGCGGGAGGAAGGGGCACAGATACGCAGTATTTT. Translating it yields CASSPAPRLAGGRGTDTQYF.

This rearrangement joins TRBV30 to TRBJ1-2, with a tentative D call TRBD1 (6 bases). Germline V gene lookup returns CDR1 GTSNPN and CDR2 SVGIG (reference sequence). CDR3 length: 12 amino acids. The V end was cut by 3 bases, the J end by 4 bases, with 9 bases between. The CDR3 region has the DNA TGTGCCTGGAGCCAGGGGCTCTATGGCTACACCTTC. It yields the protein CAWSQGLYGYTF.

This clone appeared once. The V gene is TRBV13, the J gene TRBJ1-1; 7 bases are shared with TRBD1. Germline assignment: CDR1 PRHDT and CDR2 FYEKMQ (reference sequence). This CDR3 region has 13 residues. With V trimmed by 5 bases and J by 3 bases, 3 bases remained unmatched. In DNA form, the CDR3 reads TGTGCCAGCAGCCCCACAGGGGACACTGAAGCTTTCTTT. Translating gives CASSPTGDTEAFF.

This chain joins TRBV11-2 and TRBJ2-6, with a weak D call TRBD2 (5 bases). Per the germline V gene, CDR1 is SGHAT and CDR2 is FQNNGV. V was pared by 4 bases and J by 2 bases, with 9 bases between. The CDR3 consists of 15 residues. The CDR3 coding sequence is TGTGCCAGCAGCTCCGGGGTCCCTGGGGCCAACGTCCTGACTTTC. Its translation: CASSSGVPGANVLTF. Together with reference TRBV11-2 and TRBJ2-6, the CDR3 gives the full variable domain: EAGVAQSPRYKIIEKRQSVAFWCNPISGHATLYWYQQILGQGPKLLIQFQNNGVVDDSQLPKDRFSAERLKGVDSTLKIQPAKLEDSAVYLCASSSGVPGANVLTFGAGSRLTVL.

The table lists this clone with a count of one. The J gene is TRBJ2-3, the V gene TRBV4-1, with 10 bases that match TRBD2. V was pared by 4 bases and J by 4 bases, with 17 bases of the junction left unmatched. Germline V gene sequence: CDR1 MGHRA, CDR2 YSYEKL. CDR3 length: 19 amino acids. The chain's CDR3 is CASSLRSSGRARFADTQYF. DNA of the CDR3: TGCGCCAGCAGCCTTCGGTCTAGCGGGAGAGCCAGGTTCGCAGATACGCAGTATTTT.

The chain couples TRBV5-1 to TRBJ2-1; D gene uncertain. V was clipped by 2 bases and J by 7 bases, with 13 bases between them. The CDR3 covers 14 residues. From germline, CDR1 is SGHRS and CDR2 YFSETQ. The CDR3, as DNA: TGCGCCAGCAGCTTTTTTTTCCCAGGTAATGAGCAGTTCTTC. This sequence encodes CASSFFFPGNEQFF. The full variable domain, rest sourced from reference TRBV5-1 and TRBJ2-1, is KAGVTQTPRYLIKTRGQQVTLSCSPISGHRSVSWYQQTPGQGLQFLFEYFSETQRNKGNFPGRFSGRQFSNSRSEMNVSTLELGDSALYLCASSFFFPGNEQFFGPGTRLTVL.

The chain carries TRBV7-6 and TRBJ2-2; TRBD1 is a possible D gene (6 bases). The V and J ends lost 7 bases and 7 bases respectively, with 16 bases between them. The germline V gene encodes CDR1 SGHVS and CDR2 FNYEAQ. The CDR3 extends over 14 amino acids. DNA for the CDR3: TGTGCCAGCACCTCGGACAGTGGTATCGGGGAGCTGTTTTTT. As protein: CASTSDSGIGELFF.